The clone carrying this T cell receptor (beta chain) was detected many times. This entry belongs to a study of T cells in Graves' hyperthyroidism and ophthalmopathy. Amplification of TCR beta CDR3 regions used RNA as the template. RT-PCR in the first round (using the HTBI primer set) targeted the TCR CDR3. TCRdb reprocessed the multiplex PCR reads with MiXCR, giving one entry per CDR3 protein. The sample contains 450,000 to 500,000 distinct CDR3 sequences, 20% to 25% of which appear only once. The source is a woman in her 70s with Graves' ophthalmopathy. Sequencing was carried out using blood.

In DNA, the CDR3 is TGTGCCAGCAGTCCCCTCGGGGGGACGGAGCCCCAGCATTTT. It is translated as CASSPLGGTEPQHF. The V and J genes are TRBV28 and TRBJ1-5, with D perhaps matching TRBD1 (5 bases). Germline CDR1 and CDR2: MDHEN and SYDVKM. There are 14 residues in the CDR3. With 5 bases removed from V and 8 bases from J, the gap between germline ends came to 16 bases.